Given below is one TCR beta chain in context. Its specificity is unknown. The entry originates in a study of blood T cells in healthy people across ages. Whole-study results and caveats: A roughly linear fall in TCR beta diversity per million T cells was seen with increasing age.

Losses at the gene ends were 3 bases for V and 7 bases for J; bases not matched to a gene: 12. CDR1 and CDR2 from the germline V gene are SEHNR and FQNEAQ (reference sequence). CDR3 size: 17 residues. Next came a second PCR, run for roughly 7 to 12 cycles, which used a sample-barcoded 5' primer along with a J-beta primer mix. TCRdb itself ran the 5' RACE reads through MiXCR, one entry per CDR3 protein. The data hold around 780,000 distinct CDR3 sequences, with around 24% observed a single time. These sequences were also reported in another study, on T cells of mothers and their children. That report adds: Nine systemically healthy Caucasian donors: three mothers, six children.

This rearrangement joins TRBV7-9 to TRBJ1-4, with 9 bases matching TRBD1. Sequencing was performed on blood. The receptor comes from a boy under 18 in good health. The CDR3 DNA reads TGTGCCAGCAGCTTGGGCACAGGGGGCGAATTCGGTGAAAAACTGTTTTTT. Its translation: CASSLGTGGEFGEKLFF.